This TCR beta chain was observed in a study of cytomegalovirus exposure and HLA in healthy donors. For the study at large: Earlier work reported 117 million unique TCR beta sequences from some 180 million T cells.

The CDR3 consists of 15 residues. With 4 bases removed from V and 6 bases from J, the gap between germline ends came to 14 bases. CDR1 and CDR2 (germline): SGHRS, YFSETQ. The PCR was carried out with 60 Vbeta primers and 13 Jbeta primers. Here immunoSEQ multiplex PCR was the method, and the copy in TCRdb shows in-frame clones only, minus some. This table holds tens of thousands of clones, approximately 82% found once. Donors sampled were nominally healthy, though unrecorded immune exposures were likely. Sequencing was performed on PBMCs. The rearrangement links TRBV5-1 to TRBJ2-6; D remains unclear. The receptor's source is a man aged 65 to 85 in good health and CMV-seropositive. The CDR3 here is CASSTTPSLANVLTF. In nucleotides, the CDR3 is TGCGCCAGCAGCACAACACCCAGTTTGGCCAACGTCCTGACTTTC.